Each of the 17 T cell receptor beta chains below was sequenced from the same sample in a study of blood T cell repertoires in COVID-19. Profiling relied on immunoSEQ multiplex PCR, and the TCRdb table lists in-frame clones only, not all of them. Of about 350,000 clones in the sample, roughly nine tenths were seen once. The material sequenced was PBMCs or T cells enriched from blood (not recorded which). All receptors come from a woman aged 30 to 39 who had recovered from COVID-19.

This chain connects TRBV27 to TRBJ2-5, with 14 bases aligning to TRBD2. From germline, CDR1 is MNHEY and CDR2 SMNVEV (reference sequence). This CDR3 contains 15 residues. With V trimmed by 6 bases and J by 4 bases, 4 bases remained unmatched. In nucleotides, the CDR3 is TGTGCCAGCAGCGGACTAGCGGGGGGAATAGAGACCCAGTACTTC. Residues: CASSGLAGGIETQYF.

The genes are TRBV19 and TRBJ1-1, with D possibly matching TRBD1 (5 bases). CDR1 and CDR2 from the germline V gene are LNHDA and SQIVND (reference sequence). The CDR3 consists of 16 residues. Trimming shortened V by 4 bases and J by 1 base, and 16 bases separated the two germline ends. The CDR3 DNA is TGTGCCAGTAGTAGAATGACTCAAAGGGGGAACACTGAAGCTTTCTTT. Its translation is CASSRMTQRGNTEAFF.

This clone has more than one count but fewer than ten. CDR3 in DNA: TGCAGCGCAGTCCTCGGGTACGAGCAGTACTTC. It specifies CSAVLGYEQYF. The V gene is TRBV29-1, the J gene TRBJ2-7; D is ambiguous. This CDR3 spans 11 amino acids. Looked up from germline, CDR1 is SQVTM and CDR2 is ANQGSEA. Trimming cost V 7 bases and J 4 bases, with 11 bases left between them.

J is TRBJ2-7 and V is TRBV9, with 10 bases identical to TRBD2. This CDR3 contains 14 residues. Germline V gives CDR1 SGDLS, CDR2 YYNGEE. J gave up 3 bases and V 4 bases, and 4 bases lay outside the gene matches. The CDR3 region is CASSPRTSGYEQYF. CDR3 nucleotide sequence: TGTGCCAGCAGCCCCCGGACTAGCGGCTACGAGCAGTACTTC. The entire variable domain, with the rest obtained from reference TRBV9 and TRBJ2-7, is as follows: DSGVTQTPKHLITATGQRVTLRCSPRSGDLSVYWYQQSLDQGLQFLIQYYNGEERAKGNILERFSAQQFPDLHSELNLSSLELGDSALYFCASSPRTSGYEQYFGPGTRLTVT.

The CDR3 spells CASSSPGLEQFF. Written as DNA, the CDR3 is TGTGCCAGCAGCTCCCCTGGGCTGGAGCAGTTCTTC. The chain links TRBV7-9 to TRBJ2-1; unclear D gene. Trimming cost V 4 bases and J 10 bases, with 11 bases left between them. This CDR3 is 12 amino acids long. Germline V gene lookup returns CDR1 SEHNR and CDR2 FQNEAQ (reference sequence).

This clone was seen just once. This sequence joins TRBV6-5 and TRBJ2-3, with 7 bases aligning to TRBD2. The J segment lost 2 bases and the V segment lost 5 bases, leaving 4 bases of the junction unmatched. CDR3 length: 14 amino acids. In germline, CDR1 is MNHEY, CDR2 SVGAGI. CDR3 DNA: TGTGCCAGCAGTAGACGGGAGGCCACAGATACGCAGTATTTT. Protein product: CASSRREATDTQYF.

The rearrangement joins TRBV3-1 (or the pseudogene TRBV3-2) to TRBJ2-1, with 8 bases aligning to TRBD1. Germline CDR1 LGHDT, CDR2 YNNKEL (reference sequence). Losses at the gene ends were 1 base for V and 2 bases for J; bases not matched to a gene: 4. The CDR3 covers 16 residues. For the CDR3, the DNA is TGTGCCAGCAGCCAAGTGGGACAGGAAACCTACAATGAGCAGTTCTTC. Its protein is CASSQVGQETYNEQFF.

The rearrangement joins TRBV11-3 to TRBJ2-1; 7 bases map to TRBD2. The V segment lost 8 bases and the J segment 10 bases; nucleotides outside the gene matches: 8. Germline CDR1 and CDR2: SGHNT and YENEEA. The CDR3 is 12 amino acids. DNA of the CDR3: TGTGCCAGCGGACCCGGGGGAGGGGAGCAGTTCTTC. Translation gives CASGPGGGEQFF.

The chain carries TRBV4-1 and TRBJ1-4; D is unclear. The germline CDR1 and CDR2 sequences are MGHRA and YSYEKL. Trimming took 3 bases from V and 4 from J, leaving 6 bases between them. The CDR3 has 13 amino acids. The DNA of the CDR3 is TGCGCCAGCAGCCAGGGCTATAATGAAAAACTGTTTTTT. Its translation: CASSQGYNEKLFF.

This clone was recorded once. The rearrangement links TRBV4-2 to TRBJ2-5; tentative D call: TRBD1 (6 bases). The CDR3 totals 14 residues. CDR1 is LGHNA and CDR2 is YNFKEQ in the germline V gene. The V and J ends lost 4 bases and 0 bases respectively, with 9 bases between them. The CDR3 loop is CASSLRDNQETQYF. DNA for the CDR3: TGTGCCAGCAGCCTCCGGGACAACCAAGAGACCCAGTACTTC.

The V call is TRBV2, the J call TRBJ1-2; D is perhaps TRBD1 (5 bases). Germline CDR1 SNHLY, CDR2 FYNNEI. V dropped 9 bases and J dropped 8 bases, with 13 bases sitting between them. This CDR3 is built from 11 residues. The CDR3 nucleotides are TGTGCCAGATTAGGGGTCGGCGGCTACACCTTC. Translation: CARLGVGGYTF.

The V call is TRBV21-1, the J call TRBJ2-4; TRBD2 is the table's D call, not checked against the DNA. TRBV21-1 counts as a pseudogene. This CDR3 spans 16 amino acids. Written as DNA, the CDR3 is TGTGCCAGCAGCAAGTTGGGACTAGTAGCCAAAAACATTCAGTACTTC. Translation gives CASSKLGLVAKNIQYF.

This chain joins TRBV18 and TRBJ2-1; TRBD2 agrees at 7 bases. The CDR3 extends over 16 amino acids. Germline V CDR1 and CDR2: KGHSH, LQKENI. J was trimmed by 5 bases and V by 2 bases; bases with no gene match: 9. CDR3 amino acids: CASSPSSGIGHNEQFF. CDR3 sequence (DNA): TGTGCCAGCTCACCATCCAGCGGGATTGGCCACAATGAGCAGTTCTTC.

The CDR3: CASSPDFYEQYF. For the CDR3, the DNA is TGTGCCAGCAGCCCGGACTTCTACGAGCAGTACTTC. The chain has TRBV7-2 and TRBJ2-7; D may be TRBD2 (5 bases). Trimming took off 5 bases at V and 3 bases at J, with 8 bases between the two ends. Germline assignment: CDR1 SGHTA and CDR2 FQGNSA. The CDR3 contains 12 residues.

This clone was detected only once. The V gene is TRBV18, the J gene TRBJ1-5, with D possibly TRBD1 on 6 matching bases. The V end lost 3 bases, the J end lost 0 bases, and 18 bases lay between the germline ends. Germline CDR1 is KGHSH and CDR2 is LQKENI. The CDR3 is 18 residues long. The DNA for the CDR3 is TGTGCCAGCTCACCCGTCCAGGGGCGGGGGGTTAGCAATCAGCCCCAGCATTTT. This codes for CASSPVQGRGVSNQPQHF. Full variable domain (rest looked up from reference TRBV18 and TRBJ1-5): NAGVMQNPRHLVRRRGQEARLRCSPMKGHSHVYWYRQLPEEGLKFMVYLQKENIIDESGMPKERFSAEFPKEGPSILRIQQVVRGDSAAYFCASSPVQGRGVSNQPQHFGDGTRLSIL.

The rearrangement uses TRBV29-1 and TRBJ1-1; TRBD1 matches at 7 bases. The germline V gene has CDR1 SQVTM and CDR2 ANQGSEA. J lost 7 bases, V lost 3 bases, and 8 bases had no gene match. The CDR3 extends over 13 amino acids. The CDR3, as DNA: TGCAGCGTTGATTGGACAGGCGGACGTGAAGCTTTCTTT. The encoded protein is CSVDWTGGREAFF.

This clone was picked up a small number of times. The chain combines TRBV27 with TRBJ1-6; D may be TRBD1 (6 bases). The ends were cut back, 5 bases at V and 9 bases at J, with 17 bases in the middle. The CDR3 has 15 residues. CDR1 is MNHEY, CDR2 SMNVEV, per germline (reference sequence). The CDR3 nucleotides are TGTGCCAGCAGTCCCCCGTCCGGACAGACTTCACCCCTCCACTTT. The encoded protein is CASSPPSGQTSPLHF.